These 30 T cell receptor beta chains originate from one sample sequenced in a study of regulatory T cells in long-lasting Graves disease. Arm-PCR of CDR3 regions and iRepertoire HTBI primers were the basis on which TCR beta libraries were built. MiXCR was run by TCRdb on the multiplex PCR reads, yielding one entry per CDR3 protein. The sample yields roughly 520,000 distinct CDR3 sequences, around 11% seen once. Time point of the sample: newly diagnosed GD, antithyroid drugs for less than 3 months. Researchers made the TCR library from RNA that was extracted from PBMCs. These data also featured in a second study, about T cells in Graves' hyperthyroidism and ophthalmopathy.

The sample was peripheral blood mononuclear cells (PBMCs), taken at new diagnosis, from a patient treated with antithyroid drugs. The receptors were gathered from a woman in her twenties or thirties with Graves disease.

The chain is built from TRBV28 and TRBJ2-2; D might be TRBD2 (6 bases). The CDR3 length is 15 residues. The V and J ends lost 7 bases and 4 bases respectively, with 16 bases between them. Germline CDR1 reads MDHEN; CDR2 reads SYDVKM. In nucleotides, the CDR3 is TGTGCCAGCAACCTCCGGGACTCGGTCACCGGGGAGCTGTTTTTT. It is translated as CASNLRDSVTGELFF.

This clonotype came up a few times. This chain joins TRBV13 and TRBJ2-2, with D possibly being TRBD1 or TRBD2 (6 bases each). CDR3 size: 13 residues. CDR1 is PRHDT, CDR2 FYEKMQ, per germline (reference sequence). V was pared by 4 bases and J by 7 bases, with 10 bases between. The CDR3 region is CASSSRGLGELFF. The DNA for the CDR3 is TGTGCCAGCAGCTCCAGGGGACTCGGGGAGCTGTTTTTT.

This clonotype was observed many times. The chain couples TRBV6-1 to TRBJ1-1, with a tentative D call TRBD1 (6 bases). This CDR3 is built from 15 residues. Per the germline V gene, CDR1 is MNHNS and CDR2 is SASEGT. The V gene lost 6 bases and the J gene lost 6 bases, with 20 bases spanning the gap. CDR3 residues: CASSAPGGRLSEAFF. CDR3 nucleotide sequence: TGTGCCAGCAGCGCCCCCGGGGGCCGTCTATCTGAAGCTTTCTTT.

This clonotype was counted ten times or more. The CDR3 coding sequence is TGTGCCAGCAGTAACATGCCGGGCCGAGGGACCTATCAGCCCCAGCATTTT. Amino acids: CASSNMPGRGTYQPQHF. V usage is TRBV2 and J usage is TRBJ1-5; D might be TRBD1 (5 bases). Germline V gene sequence: CDR1 SNHLY, CDR2 FYNNEI. V was trimmed by 5 bases and J by 5 bases, leaving 22 bases between them. This CDR3 region has 17 residues.

Regarding this clonotype: A far larger clone differs by one base, so this is likely a read error. The chain uses TRBV7-8 and TRBJ2-5; D call uncertain. Germline assignment: CDR1 SGHVS and CDR2 FQNEAQ. This CDR3 region has 13 residues. The DNA for the CDR3 is TGTACCAGCAGCTTAGGAAGGGAAATGACCCAGTACTTC. As protein: CTSSLGREMTQYF.

Points on this clonotype: A read error is the likely source, as a far larger clone sits one nucleotide away. V usage is TRBV5-4 and J usage is TRBJ2-1; 10 bases agree with TRBD2. The germline V gene has CDR1 SGHNT and CDR2 YYREEE (reference sequence). The V gene end was trimmed by 4 bases and the J gene end by 0 bases; junction bases not matched to a gene: 4. The CDR3 spans 16 residues. The DNA for the CDR3 is TGTGCCAGCAGCGCGGCTAGCGGGAGCTCCTACAATGAGCAGTTCTTC. Its protein is CASSAASGSSYNEQFF.

This clonotype was detected many times. This chain connects TRBV27 to TRBJ1-4; D is unclear. The V end lost 4 bases, the J end lost 8 bases, and 14 bases lay between the germline ends. The CDR3 is 14 residues long. In germline, CDR1 is MNHEY, CDR2 SMNVEV (reference sequence). The CDR3 bases are TGTGCCAGCAGTTCCCTATCCGCTTCGGAAAAACTGTTTTTT. As protein: CASSSLSASEKLFF.

This clonotype was found a few times. The V and J genes are TRBV14 and TRBJ1-1, with no clear D. CDR1 and CDR2 (germline): SGHDN, FVKESK. The V and J ends lost 5 bases and 5 bases respectively, with 18 bases between them. This CDR3 is 15 amino acids long. CDR3 amino acids: CASSSTTAKGTEAFF. The CDR3 nucleotides are TGTGCCAGCAGCTCAACGACTGCAAAGGGAACTGAAGCTTTCTTT.

V usage is TRBV15 and J usage is TRBJ2-1; the D call may be TRBD1 or TRBD2 (5 bases each). CDR3 length: 15 residues. Trimming cost V 0 bases and J 10 bases, with 16 bases left between them. Germline V gives CDR1 LNHNV, CDR2 YYDKDF (reference sequence). DNA of the CDR3: TGTGCCACCAGCAGAGATTATCTAGCAGGGAGCGAGCAGTTCTTC. It codes for CATSRDYLAGSEQFF.

The chain recombines TRBV5-8 with TRBJ2-6; D is unresolved. CDR1 and CDR2 (germline): SGHTS, YDEGEE. The V end was cut by 6 bases, the J end by 1 base, with 8 bases between. The CDR3 sequence is 14 residues long. The CDR3 sequence is CASKWDSGANVLTF. The CDR3 DNA is TGTGCCAGCAAATGGGATTCTGGGGCCAACGTCCTGACTTTC.

This clonotype was observed many times. V gene TRBV28 combines with J gene TRBJ1-3; weak D call: TRBD1 (5 bases). Germline V gene lookup returns CDR1 MDHEN and CDR2 SYDVKM. Trimming stripped 6 bases from V and 0 bases from J, with 12 bases between. The CDR3 length is 15 residues. Written as DNA, the CDR3 is TGTGCCAGCAGCCCTCGACAGAGCTCTGGAAACACCATATATTTT. It yields the protein CASSPRQSSGNTIYF. Based on the CDR3 plus reference TRBV28 and TRBJ1-3, the full variable domain is DVKVTQSSRYLVKRTGEKVFLECVQDMDHENMFWYRQDPGLGLRLIYFSYDVKMKEKGDIPEGYSVSREKKERFSLILESASTNQTSMYLCASSPRQSSGNTIYFGEGSWLTVV.

This clonotype occurred many times. The chain has TRBV14 and TRBJ1-2, with D possibly being TRBD1 (5 bases). Germline CDR1 SGHDN, CDR2 FVKESK. V was shortened by 4 bases and J by 7 bases, with 16 bases between the two germline ends. This CDR3 has 14 amino acids. CDR3 residues: CASSPIRSDIGYTF. CDR3 nucleotide sequence: TGTGCCAGCAGCCCTATCAGGTCGGACATTGGCTACACCTTC.

This clonotype occurred many times. CDR3 residues: CASSPELSGHYNEQFF. CDR3 DNA: TGTGCCAGCAGCCCAGAGCTAAGCGGACACTACAATGAGCAGTTCTTC. The chain joins TRBV5-6 to TRBJ2-1; D may be TRBD1 or TRBD2 (5 bases each). Trimming took off 4 bases at V and 3 bases at J, with 17 bases between the two ends. This CDR3 is built from 16 residues. The germline V gene has CDR1 SGHDT and CDR2 YYEEEE.

In regard to this clonotype: One end of the junction is discordant with germline, which a read error may explain. The chain has TRBV6-5 and TRBJ1-1; unclear D gene. Germline V gene data show CDR1 as MNHEY and CDR2 as SVGAGI. This CDR3 comprises 13 residues. The CDR3 reads CASSYGRNTGAFF. CDR3 nucleotides: TGTGCCAGCAGTTACGGACGGAACACTGGAGCTTTCTTT.

This clonotype was recorded a few times. The CDR3 sequence: CASSRDRDSEGYTF. CDR3 nucleotides: TGTGCCAGCAGCCGGGACCGGGACAGCGAAGGCTACACCTTC. This rearrangement joins TRBV7-3 to TRBJ1-2; TRBD1 matches 7 bases. Germline-derived CDR1 and CDR2 are SGHTA and FQGTGA. J was trimmed by 8 bases and V by 5 bases; bases with no gene match: 11. The CDR3 has 14 residues.

This clonotype was counted ten times or more. The chain uses TRBV30 and TRBJ1-2; possibly TRBD1 for D (6 bases). V was shortened by 3 bases and J by 4 bases, with 15 bases between the two germline ends. The CDR3 is made up of 14 amino acids. Germline CDR1 and CDR2: GTSNPN and SVGIG (reference sequence). The CDR3 here is CAWRRSGVFYGYTF. The CDR3, as DNA: TGTGCCTGGAGGAGATCAGGGGTCTTCTATGGCTACACCTTC.

This clonotype was picked up many times. The V gene is TRBV2, the J gene TRBJ2-7, with 11 bases fitting TRBD2. Trimming removed 0 bases from V and 2 bases from J; junction bases left unmatched: 6. Germline V gene sequence: CDR1 SNHLY, CDR2 FYNNEI. The CDR3 has 17 residues. The CDR3 reads CASSEALLAGGAYEQYF. CDR3 bases: TGTGCCAGCAGTGAAGCGCTTCTAGCGGGAGGAGCCTACGAGCAGTACTTC.

The chain uses TRBV24-1 and TRBJ2-1, with 8 bases lining up with TRBD2. CDR1 is KGHDR and CDR2 is SFDVKD in the germline V gene. J lost 6 bases, V lost 6 bases, and 15 bases had no gene match. The CDR3 runs to 17 residues. The CDR3 coding sequence is TGTGCCACCAGTCCTACCGCCGGGACTAGTCTGTTCAATGAGCAGTTCTTC. It yields the protein CATSPTAGTSLFNEQFF.

This clonotype has only a few counts. The chain is built from TRBV3-1 and TRBJ2-7, with D maybe TRBD2 (6 bases). The CDR3 has 18 residues. Trimming pared 4 bases from V and 2 bases from J, leaving 24 bases between. CDR1 is LGHDT and CDR2 is YNNKEL in the germline V gene (reference sequence). The CDR3 bases are TGTGCCAGCAGCCTACGCTTGGTGGCGGGAAGGAGGACCTACGAGCAGTACTTC. Translation gives CASSLRLVAGRRTYEQYF.

Ten or more counts support this clonotype. The chain recombines TRBV7-3 with TRBJ1-1; tentative D call: TRBD1 (6 bases). In germline, CDR1 is SGHTA, CDR2 FQGTGA. Trimming took 5 bases from V and 1 from J, leaving 26 bases between them. The CDR3 is made up of 19 amino acids. CDR3 nucleotide sequence: TGTGCCAGCAGCCCTTTCGTACTATACGGGACAAACGAGAACACTGAAGCTTTCTTT. Amino acids: CASSPFVLYGTNENTEAFF. Variable domain in full (rest from reference TRBV7-3 and TRBJ1-1): GAGVSQTPSNKVTEKGKYVELRCDPISGHTALYWYRQSLGQGPEFLIYFQGTGAADDSGLPNDRFFAVRPEGSVSTLKIQRTERGDSAVYLCASSPFVLYGTNENTEAFFGQGTRLTVV.

The chain recombines TRBV3-1 with TRBJ2-7; the D gene is possibly TRBD2 (6 bases). CDR1 and CDR2 (germline): LGHDT, YNNKEL (reference sequence). Deletions cut 0 bases from V and 3 bases from J, with 15 bases between. The CDR3 is 16 amino acids. The CDR3 loop is CASSQEGTRLNYEQYF. The CDR3 nucleotides are TGTGCCAGCAGCCAAGAAGGGACTCGTCTTAACTACGAGCAGTACTTC.

Only a few counts were recorded for this clonotype. The genes are TRBV4-3 and TRBJ2-1, with TRBD2 matching over 10 bases. The CDR3 spans 16 residues. After removal of 0 bases from V and 8 bases from J, the junction contained 7 bases not matched to a gene. Germline CDR1 is LGHNA and CDR2 is YSLEER. This CDR3 reads CASSQDPASGSDEQFF. In DNA, the CDR3 is TGCGCCAGCAGCCAAGATCCGGCTAGCGGGAGTGATGAGCAGTTCTTC.

This clonotype was recorded many times. V gene TRBV20-1 combines with J gene TRBJ2-3; possibly TRBD2 for D (6 bases). Germline assignment: CDR1 DFQATT and CDR2 SNEGSKA (reference sequence). CDR3 length: 16 amino acids. Trimming removed 0 bases at V and 0 bases at J, with 13 bases between. CDR3 coding DNA: TGCAGTGCTAGAGATCGAGGTAGCGGAAGCACAGATACGCAGTATTTT. This sequence encodes CSARDRGSGSTDTQYF.

This clonotype showed up many times. The chain combines TRBV19 with TRBJ2-2, with D hard to call. CDR3 length: 14 amino acids. The V end lost 7 bases, the J end lost 2 bases, and 11 bases lay between the germline ends. Germline CDR1 is LNHDA and CDR2 is SQIVND (reference sequence). The CDR3 loop reads CASKIGLNTGELFF. CDR3 nucleotides: TGTGCCAGTAAGATAGGGCTAAACACCGGGGAGCTGTTTTTT.

The chain uses TRBV30 and TRBJ1-5; unclear D gene. V was pared by 3 bases and J by 9 bases, with 18 bases between. CDR1 GTSNPN and CDR2 SVGIG come from the germline V gene (reference sequence). CDR3 length equals 14 residues. The CDR3 DNA reads as TGTGCCTGGAGCGCTCTTTGGGCCGCAGGGCCCCAGCATTTT. Translated, it gives CAWSALWAAGPQHF. Filled out from reference TRBV30 and TRBJ1-5, the complete variable domain reads SQTIHQWPATLVQPVGSPLSLECTVEGTSNPNLYWYRQAAGRGLQLLFYSVGIGQISSEVPQNLSASRPQDRQFILSSKKLLLSDSGFYLCAWSALWAAGPQHFGDGTRLSIL.

This clonotype was observed at least ten times. The genes are TRBV2 and TRBJ1-2; D perhaps matches TRBD1 (5 bases). The V end lost 2 bases, the J end lost 7 bases, and 14 bases lay between the germline ends. This CDR3 has 14 residues. Per the germline V gene, CDR1 is SNHLY and CDR2 is FYNNEI. The CDR3 here is CASSESGRVGGYTF. The CDR3 DNA follows: TGTGCCAGCAGTGAATCGGGCAGGGTGGGTGGCTACACCTTC.

The table lists this clonotype with many counts. V usage is TRBV18 and J usage is TRBJ2-5; D is ambiguous. The CDR3 loop spans 14 amino acids. Trimming took 6 bases from V and 5 from J, leaving 16 bases between them. Germline V CDR1 and CDR2: KGHSH, LQKENI. CDR3 loop: CASSPEGLRETQYF. The CDR3 DNA follows: TGTGCCAGCTCCCCGGAAGGTCTCCGGGAGACCCAGTACTTC.

Concerning this clonotype itself: Just one base apart from a much larger clone, this may be a read error. This sequence joins TRBV6-2 or TRBV6-3 and TRBJ2-7; 8 nucleotides match TRBD2. The length of the CDR3 is 15 residues. In germline, CDR1 is MNHEY, CDR2 SVGEGT. V gave up 5 bases and J gave up 3 bases; unmatched junction bases: 9. As DNA, the CDR3 is TGTGCCAGCAGTGGGAGGCGCGGGAGGATCTACGAGCAGTACTTC. It translates to CASSGRRGRIYEQYF.

This clonotype was seen ten or more times. The chain links TRBV6-1 to TRBJ2-5; 7 bases align to TRBD2. V trimming: 1 base; J trimming: 4 bases; junction bases outside the gene matches: 9. This CDR3 is built from 16 residues. Germline V lookup: CDR1 MNHNS, CDR2 SASEGT. The CDR3 nucleotides read TGTGCCAGCAGTGAAGGGGCGGGAGAAGGGTCAGAGACCCAGTACTTC. Translating gives CASSEGAGEGSETQYF.

This clonotype was seen only a few times. The rearrangement links TRBV9 to TRBJ2-1, with 7 nucleotides matching TRBD1. CDR1 is SGDLS, CDR2 YYNGEE, per germline. This CDR3 has 15 amino acids. V lost 3 bases to trimming and J lost 5 bases; unmatched junction nucleotides: 8. The DNA for the CDR3 is TGTGCCAGCAGCGCTCCCGGGACAGCTAACAATGAGCAGTTCTTC. Translation gives CASSAPGTANNEQFF.